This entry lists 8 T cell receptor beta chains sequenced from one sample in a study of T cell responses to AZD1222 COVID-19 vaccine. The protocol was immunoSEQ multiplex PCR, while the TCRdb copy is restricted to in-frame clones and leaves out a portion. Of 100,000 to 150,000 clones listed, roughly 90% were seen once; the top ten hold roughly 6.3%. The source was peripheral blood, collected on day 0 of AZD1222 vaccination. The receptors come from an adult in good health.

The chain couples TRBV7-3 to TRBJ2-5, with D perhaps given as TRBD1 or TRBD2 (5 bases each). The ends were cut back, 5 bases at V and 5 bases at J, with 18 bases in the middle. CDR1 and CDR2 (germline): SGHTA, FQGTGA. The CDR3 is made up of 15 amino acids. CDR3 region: CASSIRDGGPETQYF. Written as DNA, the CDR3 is TGTGCCAGCAGCATACGGGACGGTGGACCGGAGACCCAGTACTTC.

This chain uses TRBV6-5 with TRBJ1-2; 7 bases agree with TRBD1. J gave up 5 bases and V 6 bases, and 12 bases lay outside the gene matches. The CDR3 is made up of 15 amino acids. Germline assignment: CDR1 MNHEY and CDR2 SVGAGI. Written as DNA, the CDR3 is TGTGCCAGCAGGCGAACAGGGGAGCGATCATATGGCTACACCTTC. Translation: CASRRTGERSYGYTF.

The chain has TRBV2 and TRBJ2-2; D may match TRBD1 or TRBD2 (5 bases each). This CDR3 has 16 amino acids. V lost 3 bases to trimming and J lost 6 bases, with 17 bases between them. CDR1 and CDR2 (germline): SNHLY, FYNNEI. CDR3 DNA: TGTGCCAGCAGTGATTCGGGGTGGGGGTTCTCCGGGGAGCTGTTTTTT. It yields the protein CASSDSGWGFSGELFF.

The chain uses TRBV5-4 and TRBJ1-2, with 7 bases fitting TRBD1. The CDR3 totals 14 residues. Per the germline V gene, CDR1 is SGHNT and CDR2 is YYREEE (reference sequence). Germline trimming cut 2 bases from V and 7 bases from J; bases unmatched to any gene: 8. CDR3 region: CASSLQGSRGGYTF. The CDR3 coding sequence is TGTGCCAGCAGCTTACAGGGGAGCCGGGGTGGCTACACCTTC.

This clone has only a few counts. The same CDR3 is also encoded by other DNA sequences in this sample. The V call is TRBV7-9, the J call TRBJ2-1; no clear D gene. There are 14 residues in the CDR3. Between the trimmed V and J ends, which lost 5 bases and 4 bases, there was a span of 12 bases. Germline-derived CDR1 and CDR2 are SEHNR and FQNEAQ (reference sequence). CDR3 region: CASSGQETYNEQFF. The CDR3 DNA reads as TGTGCCAGCAGCGGCCAGGAGACGTACAATGAGCAGTTCTTC.

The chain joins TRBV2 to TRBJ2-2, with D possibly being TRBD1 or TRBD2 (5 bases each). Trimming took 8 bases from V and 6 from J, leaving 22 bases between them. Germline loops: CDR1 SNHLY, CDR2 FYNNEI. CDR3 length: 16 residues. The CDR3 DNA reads TGTGCCAGCTCTTTTCGGGGCCTCTCAACGGCCGGGGAGCTGTTTTTT. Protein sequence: CASSFRGLSTAGELFF.

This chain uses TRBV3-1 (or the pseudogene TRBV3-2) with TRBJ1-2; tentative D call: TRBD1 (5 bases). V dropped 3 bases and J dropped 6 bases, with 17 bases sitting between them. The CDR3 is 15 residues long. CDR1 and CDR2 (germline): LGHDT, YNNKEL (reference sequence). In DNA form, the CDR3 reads TGTGCCAGCAGCCAGCTCCCCGACAGCTGGGATGGCTACACCTTC. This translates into CASSQLPDSWDGYTF.

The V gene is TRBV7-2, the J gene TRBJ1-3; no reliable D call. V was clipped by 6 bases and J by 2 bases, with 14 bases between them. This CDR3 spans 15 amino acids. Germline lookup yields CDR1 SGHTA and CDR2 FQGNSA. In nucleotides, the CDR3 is TGTGCCAGCAGTCTCCCCCGGGCAACTGGAAACACCATATATTTT. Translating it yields CASSLPRATGNTIYF.